This T cell receptor (beta chain) is from a study of blood T cell repertoires in COVID-19. Profiling relied on immunoSEQ multiplex PCR, and the TCRdb table lists in-frame clones only, not all of them. The sample includes over 60,000 clones, about 80% seen only once; the top ten take roughly 13%. Germline CDR1 SGHRS, CDR2 YFSETQ. This CDR3 region has 16 residues. The V gene end was trimmed by 0 bases and the J gene end by 4 bases; junction bases not matched to a gene: 8. This rearrangement joins TRBV5-1 to TRBJ1-1; 8 bases are shared with TRBD1. The clonotype was recovered from a woman of 80 years or more with acute or convalescent COVID-19. Sequencing input: peripheral blood. CDR3 in DNA: TGCGCCAGCAGCTTGGGTGGGACAGGCCAGGGCACTGAAGCTTTCTTT. As protein: CASSLGGTGQGTEAFF.